Listed below are T cell receptor beta chains from one sample, sequenced in a study of blood T cell repertoires in COVID-19. Generated by immunoSEQ multiplex PCR, the TCRdb table keeps only in-frame clones and is missing some. The profile shows 230,000 or so clones, around 84% of them singletons. Sequenced: peripheral blood. These receptors came from a man aged 30-40 years with active or convalescent COVID-19. The CDR3 runs from the conserved cysteine through the conserved F or W. A D gene is named only where the DNA matches it firmly. For some rows the clone size is stated as once, few or many, or as a class when expanded; others skip it.

d_call j_call cdr3_length v_call clone_size cdr3_nt cdr3_aa
TRBD2 TRBJ2-7 13 TRBV5-4 - TGTGCCAGCACCCCGACTAGCGGGACCGAGCAGTACTTC CASTPTSGTEQYF
- TRBJ1-5 16 TRBV28 once TGTGCCAGCAGTTCACCGCTAGGACAGAACAATCAGCCCCAGCATTTT CASSSPLGQNNQPQHF
TRBD1 TRBJ2-1 16 TRBV4-3 - TGCGCCAGCAGCCCCACAGGGGCGAGCTCCTACAATGAGCAGTTCTTC CASSPTGASSYNEQFF
TRBD1 TRBJ1-1 15 TRBV5-1 few TGCGCCAGCAGCTCTAGTACAGGGGAGAACACTGAAGCTTTCTTT CASSSSTGENTEAFF
TRBD1 TRBJ2-7 15 TRBV4-3 - TGCGCCAGCAGCCAAGATAGGACAGGGGGCTACGAGCAGTACTTC CASSQDRTGGYEQYF
- TRBJ1-1 11 TRBV6-5 - TGTGCCACCTACCGGAACACTGAAGCTTTCTTT CATYRNTEAFF
- TRBJ1-5 13 TRBV4-1 - TGCGCCAGCAGCGAGGACACCGGGGGGCCCCAGCATTTT CASSEDTGGPQHF
- TRBJ2-5 15 TRBV5-1 - TGCGCCAGTACCCCCTTGCGGGGGCACCAAGAGACCCAGTACTTC CASTPLRGHQETQYF
- TRBJ1-1 14 TRBV2 - TGTGCCAGCAGTGTATTGGGGCGGGGCACTGAAGCTTTCTTT CASSVLGRGTEAFF
- TRBJ1-2 14 TRBV9 once TGTGCCAGCAGCGTAGGATCCAGGGGTGCTGGCTACACCTTC CASSVGSRGAGYTF
TRBD1 TRBJ2-7 13 TRBV3-1/TRBV3-2 - TGTGCCAGCAGCCCGGGACAGCCTTACGAGCAGTACTTC CASSPGQPYEQYF
TRBD2 TRBJ2-1 14 TRBV30 - TGTGCCTGGAACGGGGGGGCCTCGTACAATGAGCAGTTCTTC CAWNGGASYNEQFF
TRBD1 TRBJ1-3 15 TRBV2 - TGTGCCAGCACCCTGACAGGGTTCTCTGGAAACACCATATATTTT CASTLTGFSGNTIYF
- TRBJ1-1 16 TRBV5-4 - TGTGCCAGCAGCCCCGGGACAACTTCCCTGAACACTGAAGCTTTCTTT CASSPGTTSLNTEAFF
- TRBJ1-5 15 TRBV28 - TGTGCCAGCAGGGAAACAGGGCTACTCAATCAGCCCCAGCATTTT CASRETGLLNQPQHF
TRBD2 TRBJ2-7 14 TRBV30 few TGTGCCTGGAGTCCACCCGGGAGGGCCTACGAGCAGTACTTC CAWSPPGRAYEQYF
- TRBJ1-3 13 TRBV9 - TGTGCCAGCAAGGACAGATCTGGAAACACCATATATTTT CASKDRSGNTIYF
- TRBJ1-4 11 TRBV28 - TGTGCCAGCATCGGTGATGAAAAACTGTTTTTT CASIGDEKLFF
TRBD1 TRBJ2-7 14 TRBV7-2 - TGTGCCAGCAGCCTGGGACAGGTCAACTACGAGCAGTACTTC CASSLGQVNYEQYF
- TRBJ1-6 13 TRBV12-3/TRBV12-4 few TGTGCCAGCAGCTGGACAACTGAATCACCCCTCCACTTT CASSWTTESPLHF
TRBD2 TRBJ2-2 15 TRBV7-6 - TGTGCCAGCAGTCCCGGACTAGCGGGCACCGGGGAGCTGTTTTTT CASSPGLAGTGELFF
TRBD1 TRBJ1-5 17 TRBV4-1 once TGCGCCAGCAGCCAAGACGGGTCCGGACAGGGATATCAGCCCCAGCATTTT CASSQDGSGQGYQPQHF
TRBD1 TRBJ2-5 13 TRBV12-3/TRBV12-4 - TGTGCCAGCACCCCCCGGGCAGGGGGCAACCAGTACTTC CASTPRAGGNQYF
TRBD2 TRBJ2-5 14 TRBV7-2 - TGTGCCAGCAGCTTCAGCGGGAGGACGGAGACCCAGTACTTC CASSFSGRTETQYF
- TRBJ1-2 11 TRBV24-1 - TGTGCCACCCGGGTAAAGCATGGCTACACCTTC CATRVKHGYTF
- TRBJ2-7 12 TRBV19 - TGTGCCAGTAGTCAAGACAGCTACGAGCAGTACTTC CASSQDSYEQYF
- TRBJ2-7 14 TRBV6-2/TRBV6-3 few TGTGCCAGCAGATACCTTAATGTGGGAGACGAGCAGTACTTC CASRYLNVGDEQYF
TRBD1 TRBJ1-5 15 TRBV6-5 - TGTGCCAGCACCCCACAGGGGGCAGGCAATCAGCCCCAGCATTTT CASTPQGAGNQPQHF
- TRBJ1-4 14 TRBV28 - TGTGCCAGCAGTTTACGGGTAACTAATGAAAAACTGTTTTTT CASSLRVTNEKLFF
- TRBJ1-6 13 TRBV19 - TGTGCCAGTAGTTTATACAGGGAATCACCCCTCCACTTT CASSLYRESPLHF
TRBD1 TRBJ1-2 18 TRBV4-1 - TGCGCCAGCAGCCAAGATCCTTCGACAGGGGGCGCCGGCTATGGCTACACCTTC CASSQDPSTGGAGYGYTF
- TRBJ2-1 14 TRBV7-8 - TGTGCCAGCAGCTTGGGGGGTCGGGCCAATGAGCAGTTCTTC CASSLGGRANEQFF
TRBD1 TRBJ1-1 15 TRBV28 - TGTGCCAGCATCCAAACCCCGACAGGGGTCGCTGAAGCTTTCTTT CASIQTPTGVAEAFF
TRBD1 TRBJ2-7 16 TRBV18 - TGTGCCAGCTCAACCAGGGACAGCCCCATGCACTACGAGCAGTACTTC CASSTRDSPMHYEQYF
- TRBJ1-5 13 TRBV24-1 - TGTGCCACCTCAGGGGTCGAGAATCAGCCCCAGCATTTT CATSGVENQPQHF
- TRBJ2-3 15 TRBV7-2 - TGTGCCAGCAGCTCACACAGGGCCCGCACAGATACGCAGTATTTT CASSSHRARTDTQYF
- TRBJ1-5 13 TRBV4-1 - TGCGCCAGCAGCGAACAGGGAAATCAGCCCCAGCATTTT CASSEQGNQPQHF
- TRBJ2-7 15 TRBV7-2 - TGTGCCAGCAGCTTTGTGCGGGCGACACCCTACGAGCAGTACTTC CASSFVRATPYEQYF
TRBD2 TRBJ2-1 18 TRBV7-9 - TGTGCCACATCCCCGCCCGGGACTAGCGGCCAATCCTACAATGAGCAGTTCTTC CATSPPGTSGQSYNEQFF
TRBD1 TRBJ1-6 15 TRBV7-2 - TGTGCCAGCAGCTTAGGCCCCGGGACAGGGTTGCTCCTCCACTTT CASSLGPGTGLLLHF
TRBD1 TRBJ1-1 14 TRBV28 - TGTGCCAGCAGTTTAGGGACAGGGGCCTCGGATGCTTTCTTT CASSLGTGASDAFF
- TRBJ2-5 16 TRBV21-1 - TGTGCCAGCAGCAACCCCCGGGGGGGCTGGGTGGAGACCCAGTACTTC CASSNPRGGWVETQYF
TRBD1 TRBJ1-2 13 TRBV19 - TGTGCCAGTAGCTCGACAGGGAAGGATGGCTACACCTTC CASSSTGKDGYTF
- TRBJ1-1 14 TRBV19 once TGTGCCAGTAGTATCGCATCCGTGAGGACTGAAGCTTTCTTT CASSIASVRTEAFF
TRBD1 TRBJ2-3 17 TRBV7-6 - TGTGCCAGCAGCTTAGTTGGGACAGGGGATTACACAGATACGCAGTATTTT CASSLVGTGDYTDTQYF
- TRBJ2-1 15 TRBV7-6 - TGTGCCAGCAGTCCAGACAGAAAGAAGTACAATGAGCAGTTCTTC CASSPDRKKYNEQFF